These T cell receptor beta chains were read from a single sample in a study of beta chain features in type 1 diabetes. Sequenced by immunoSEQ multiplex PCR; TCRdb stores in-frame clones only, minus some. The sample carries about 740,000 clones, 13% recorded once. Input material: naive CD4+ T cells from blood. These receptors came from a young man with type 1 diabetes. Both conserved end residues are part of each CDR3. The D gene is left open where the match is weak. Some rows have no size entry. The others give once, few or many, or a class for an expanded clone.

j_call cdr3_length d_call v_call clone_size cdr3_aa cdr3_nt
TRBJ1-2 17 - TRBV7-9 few CASSLARLGEYNYGYTF TGTGCCAGCAGCTTAGCGCGATTAGGGGAGTACAACTATGGCTACACCTTC
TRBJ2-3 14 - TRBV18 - CASSPQAAPDTQYF TGTGCCAGCTCACCACAAGCAGCCCCAGATACGCAGTATTTT
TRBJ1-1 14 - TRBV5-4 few CASSLGWANTEAFF TGTGCCAGCAGCTTGGGGTGGGCTAACACTGAAGCTTTCTTT
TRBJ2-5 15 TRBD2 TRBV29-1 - CSVEHSLAASETQYF TGCAGCGTTGAACATTCGCTAGCGGCGTCAGAGACCCAGTACTTC
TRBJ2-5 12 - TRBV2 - CAGLTGQETQYF TGTGCCGGCTTAACAGGGCAAGAGACCCAGTACTTC
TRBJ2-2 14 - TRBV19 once CASSIDPGTGELFF TGTGCCAGTAGTATAGATCCGGGCACCGGGGAGCTGTTTTTT
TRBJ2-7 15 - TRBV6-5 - CASTPGRDPLKEQYF TGTGCCAGCACCCCAGGCAGGGATCCCCTTAAGGAGCAGTACTTC
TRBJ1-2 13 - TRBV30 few CAWSPQSTRGYTF TGTGCCTGGAGTCCACAGTCGACACGGGGCTACACCTTC
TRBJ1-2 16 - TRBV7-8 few CASSLEGVTSNYGYTF TGTGCCAGCAGCTTAGAGGGCGTCACCTCTAACTATGGCTACACCTTC
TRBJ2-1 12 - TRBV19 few CASSNRADEQFF TGTGCCAGTAGTAACAGGGCCGATGAGCAGTTCTTC
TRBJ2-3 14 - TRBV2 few CASSEDLGADTQYF TGTGCCAGCAGTGAAGACCTGGGGGCAGATACGCAGTATTTT
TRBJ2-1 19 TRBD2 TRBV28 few CASSSPEGVTSGGGDEQFF TGTGCCAGCAGTTCCCCAGAAGGGGTGACTAGCGGGGGAGGGGATGAGCAGTTCTTC
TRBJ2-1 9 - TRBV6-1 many CASSGEQFF TGTGCCAGCAGCGGTGAGCAGTTCTTC
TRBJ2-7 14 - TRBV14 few CASSHVTGPYEQYF TGTGCCAGCAGCCACGTGACAGGTCCCTACGAGCAGTACTTC
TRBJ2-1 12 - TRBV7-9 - CASSLQGNEQFF TGTGCCAGCAGCCTACAGGGAAATGAGCAGTTCTTC
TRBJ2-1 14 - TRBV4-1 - CASSQDPSRAEKFF TGCGCCAGCAGCCAAGATCCCTCGAGGGCGGAAAAGTTCTTC
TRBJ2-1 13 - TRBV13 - CASSSDGNNEQFF TGTGCCAGCAGCTCGGACGGAAACAATGAGCAGTTCTTC
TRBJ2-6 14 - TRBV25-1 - CASSPAPGANVLTF TGTGCCAGCAGTCCCGCGCCTGGGGCCAACGTCCTGACTTTC
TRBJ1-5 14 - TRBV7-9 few CASSLGTGNQPQHF TGTGCCAGCAGCTTAGGTACAGGCAATCAGCCCCAGCATTTT
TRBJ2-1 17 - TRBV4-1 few CASSQHGGRYLYNEQFF TGCGCCAGCAGCCAACACGGGGGGCGATACCTCTACAATGAGCAGTTCTTC